This entry describes one T cell receptor beta chain. The data were obtained in a study of T-cell reconstitution after alpha-beta-depleted transplantation in children. CDR3 length: 16 amino acids. V was pared by 6 bases and J by 4 bases, with 20 bases between. Germline loops: CDR1 SGHTA, CDR2 FQGNSA. Unique molecular identifiers were incorporated during preparation of the TCRbeta library. TCRdb passed the PCR reads through MiXCR, listing each CDR3 protein once. Seen here are 600,000 to 800,000 distinct CDR3 sequences, roughly 13% observed once, and the top ten hold 0.79%. The sequence derives from a girl aged 2 to 10 with congenital amegakaryocytic thrombocytopenia, due to receive a stem cell transplant. The sample in question was PBMCs, obtained before TCRalphabeta/CD19-depleted stem cell transplant. The J gene is TRBJ2-3, the V gene TRBV7-2; D gene ambiguous. CDR3 sequence reads: CASRPDRAVAPDTQYF. For the CDR3, the DNA is TGTGCCAGCAGGCCAGACCGGGCGGTGGCCCCAGATACGCAGTATTTT.